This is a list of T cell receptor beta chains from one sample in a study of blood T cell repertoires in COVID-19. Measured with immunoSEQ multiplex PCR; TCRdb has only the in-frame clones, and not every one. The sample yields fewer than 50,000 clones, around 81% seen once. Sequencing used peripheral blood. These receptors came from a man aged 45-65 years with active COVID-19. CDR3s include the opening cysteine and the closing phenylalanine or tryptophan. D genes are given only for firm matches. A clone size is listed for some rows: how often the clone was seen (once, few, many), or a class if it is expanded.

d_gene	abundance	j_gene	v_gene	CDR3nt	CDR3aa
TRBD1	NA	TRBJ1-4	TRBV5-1	TGCGCCAGCAGCCACACCGGGACAGGGGTTTCAGGTGAAAAACTGTTTTTT	CASSHTGTGVSGEKLFF
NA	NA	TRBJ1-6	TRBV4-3	TGCGCCAGCAGCCAAGCGAGACTGGGGGCCACATCACCCCTCCACTTT	CASSQARLGATSPLHF
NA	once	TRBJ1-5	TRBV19	TGTGCCAGTAGTATTCTACAGAGCAATCAGCCCCAGCATTTT	CASSILQSNQPQHF
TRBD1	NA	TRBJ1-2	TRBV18	TGTGCCAGCTCACGAAGGGACAGGTCGACTGATGGCTACACCTTC	CASSRRDRSTDGYTF
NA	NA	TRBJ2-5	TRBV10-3	TGTGCCATCAGTGGGGGCCAGGAGACCCAGTACTTC	CAISGGQETQYF
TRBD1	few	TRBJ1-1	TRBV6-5	TGTGCCAGCAGGAGACAGGGGGCGAACACTGAAGCTTTCTTT	CASRRQGANTEAFF
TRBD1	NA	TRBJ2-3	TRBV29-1	TGCAGCGGTTCGGGACAGGGGGTAGGAGATACGCAGTATTTT	CSGSGQGVGDTQYF
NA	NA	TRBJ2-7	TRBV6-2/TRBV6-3	TGTGCCAGCAGCCATCTTCACGAGCAGTACTTC	CASSHLHEQYF
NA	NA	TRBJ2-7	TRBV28	TGTGCCAGTTCAGGGATGGGCTACGAGCAGTACTTC	CASSGMGYEQYF
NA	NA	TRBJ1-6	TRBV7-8	TGTGCCAGCAGCTTAGGTACAGGTAGCTCCTATAATTCACCCCTCCACTTT	CASSLGTGSSYNSPLHF
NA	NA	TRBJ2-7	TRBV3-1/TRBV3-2	TGTGCCAGCAGCCAAGGGCGTCAGGGTGACAAGTACTTC	CASSQGRQGDKYF
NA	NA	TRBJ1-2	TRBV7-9	TGTGCCAGCAGCTTAGATCGGGGGGAAGTGCCAGGCTACACCTTC	CASSLDRGEVPGYTF
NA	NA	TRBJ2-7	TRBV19	TGTGCCAGTAGTATAACAGGTGGGGAGCAGTACTTC	CASSITGGEQYF
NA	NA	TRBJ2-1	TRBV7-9	TGTGCCAGCAGCTCTTCCTACAGTGAGCAGTTCTTC	CASSSSYSEQFF
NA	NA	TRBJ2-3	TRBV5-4	TGTGCCAGCAGCTTGGGGAGGCCCGCTCGAGATACGCAGTATTTT	CASSLGRPARDTQYF
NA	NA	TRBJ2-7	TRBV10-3	TGTGCCATCAGTGGGACGGGGTACTCCTACGAGCAGTACTTC	CAISGTGYSYEQYF
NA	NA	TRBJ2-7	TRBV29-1	TGCAGCGTTGTAATCTCCTACGAGCAGTACTTC	CSVVISYEQYF
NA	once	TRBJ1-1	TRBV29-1	TGCAGCGTTGTTCAGGGGTGGACTGAAGCTTTCTTT	CSVVQGWTEAFF
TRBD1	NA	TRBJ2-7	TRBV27	TGTGCCAGCAGTTCCACCAGGGGGCTCTACGAGCAGTACTTC	CASSSTRGLYEQYF
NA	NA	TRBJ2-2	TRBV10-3	TGTGCCATCAGTGACAGGACAAAGGGGACCGGGGAGCTGTTTTTT	CAISDRTKGTGELFF
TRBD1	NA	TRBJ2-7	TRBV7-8	TGTGCCAGCAGTTCCGGGACAGGGGCCGAGCAGTACTTC	CASSSGTGAEQYF
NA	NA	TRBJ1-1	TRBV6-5	TGTGCCAGCAGACCGGGACAATGGGACACTGAAGCTTTCTTT	CASRPGQWDTEAFF
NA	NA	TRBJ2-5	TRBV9	TGTGCCAGCAGCGTAGGACTAAGCAGTAACCAGTACTTC	CASSVGLSSNQYF
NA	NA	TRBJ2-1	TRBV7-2	TGTGCCAGCAGCTCCTCCACCCAGGGTAAAAGCTCCTACAATGAGCAGTTCTTC	CASSSSTQGKSSYNEQFF
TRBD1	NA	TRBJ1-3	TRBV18	TGTGCCAGCTCACGCTCAGGGGGGAATGGAAACACCATATATTTT	CASSRSGGNGNTIYF
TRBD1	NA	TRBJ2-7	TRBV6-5	TGTGCCAGCAGTTCTCTCGGGACAGGGGGGCACTACGAGCAGTACTTC	CASSSLGTGGHYEQYF
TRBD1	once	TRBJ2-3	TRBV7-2	TGTGCCAGCAGCTTAGGGGGACAGCGCACAGATACGCAGTATTTT	CASSLGGQRTDTQYF
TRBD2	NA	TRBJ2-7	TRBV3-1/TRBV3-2	TGTGCCAGCAGCCAAGAGGCCTTCTCGGGACTAGCGGGGTTTGAGCAGTACTTC	CASSQEAFSGLAGFEQYF
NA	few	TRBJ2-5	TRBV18	TGTGCCAGCTCACCCCCTTCGGGGCAAGAGACCCAGTACTTC	CASSPPSGQETQYF
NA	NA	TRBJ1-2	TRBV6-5	TGTGCCAGCAGTTTCCAGGGCAGCTACACCTTC	CASSFQGSYTF
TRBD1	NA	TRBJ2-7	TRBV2	TGTGCCAGCAGATCCCTTCCGGGACAGGGGGCGGAGGAGCAGTACTTC	CASRSLPGQGAEEQYF
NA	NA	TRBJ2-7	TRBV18	TGTGCCAGCTCACCACCGTCCCAGACCTACGAGCAGTACTTC	CASSPPSQTYEQYF
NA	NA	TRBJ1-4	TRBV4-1	TGCGCCAGCAGCCAAGATGGGGCCGGTGGGGAAAAACTGTTTTTT	CASSQDGAGGEKLFF
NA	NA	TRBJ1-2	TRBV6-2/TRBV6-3	TGTGCCAGCAGTTACCCAGGGAACTATGGCTACACCTTC	CASSYPGNYGYTF
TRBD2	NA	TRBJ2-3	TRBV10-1	TGCGCCAGCAGTGAGTTTAGCGGGGGGGCCGCAGATACGCAGTATTTT	CASSEFSGGAADTQYF
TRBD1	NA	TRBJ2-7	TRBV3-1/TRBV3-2	TGTGCCAGCAGCGGACAGGTTTCCTACGAGCAGTACTTC	CASSGQVSYEQYF
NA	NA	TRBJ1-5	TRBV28	TGTGCCAGCTTACCGGGGGGATATAGCAATCAGCCCCAGCATTTT	CASLPGGYSNQPQHF
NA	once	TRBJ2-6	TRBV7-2	TGTGCCAGCAGCAAAGACCCGGGGGGGGCCAACGTCCTGACTTTC	CASSKDPGGANVLTF
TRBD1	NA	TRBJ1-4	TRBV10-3	TGTGCCACCGCGGACAGGGAGAATGAAAAACTGTTTTTT	CATADRENEKLFF
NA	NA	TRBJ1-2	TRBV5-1	TGCGCCAGCAGCCTCCTGGTGGCCTATGGCTACACCTTC	CASSLLVAYGYTF
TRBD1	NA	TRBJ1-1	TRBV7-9	TGTGCCAGCAGCTTCGGGGCAGGGGGTGGGACTGAAGCTTTCTTT	CASSFGAGGGTEAFF
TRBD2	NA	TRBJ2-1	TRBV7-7	TGTGCCAGCAGCCCGGGACTAGCGGGGGTTTCACTCCAGAATGAGCAGTTCTTC	CASSPGLAGVSLQNEQFF
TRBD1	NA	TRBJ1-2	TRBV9	TGTGCCAGCAGCCCACAGGGGGCCTATGGCTACACCTTC	CASSPQGAYGYTF
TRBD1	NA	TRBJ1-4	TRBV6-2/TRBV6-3	TGTGCCAGCAGCCCCCGGGACAGGGGGTATATTAATGAAAAACTGTTTTTT	CASSPRDRGYINEKLFF
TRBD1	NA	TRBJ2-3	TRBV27	TGTGCCAGCAGCCTGGACAGGGGATTGAGCACAGATACGCAGTATTTT	CASSLDRGLSTDTQYF
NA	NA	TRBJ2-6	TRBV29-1	TGCAGCGTTGCAGGATCTGGGGCCAACGTCCTGACTTTC	CSVAGSGANVLTF
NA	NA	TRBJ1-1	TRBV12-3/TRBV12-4	TGTGCCAGCAGTTTGGGGCCCCAGGGAGGAGCTTTCTTT	CASSLGPQGGAFF
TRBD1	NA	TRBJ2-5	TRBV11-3	TGTGCCAGCAGCTTAACGGGACAGCCCCAAGAGACCCAGTACTTC	CASSLTGQPQETQYF
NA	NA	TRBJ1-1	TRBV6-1	TGTGCCAGCAGTGAACGCGGAGGGGCGACGTCTGAAGCTTTCTTT	CASSERGGATSEAFF
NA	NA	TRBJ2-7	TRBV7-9	TGTGCCAGCAGCGAATCGGGTTACGAGCAGTACTTC	CASSESGYEQYF
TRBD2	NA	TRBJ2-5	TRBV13	TGTGCCAGCAGCAAAGGACTAGCGGGGGTTGGTGAGACCCAGTACTTC	CASSKGLAGVGETQYF